Presented here are 27 T cell receptor beta chains from one specimen sequenced in a study of neurological immune-mediated disorders. Each CDR3 protein is one row after TCRdb ran MiXCR on the 5' RACE reads. The table has approximately 53,000 distinct CDR3 sequences, 10% seen once; the top ten hold 1.6%. Time point indicated: longitudinal time-point 1 (baseline). Specimen: PBMCs. The origin of the receptors is a woman aged 40-49 years in good health.

The rearrangement links TRBV5-1 to TRBJ1-5; D perhaps matches TRBD1 (5 bases). The CDR3 is 17 amino acids. V shed 0 bases and J shed 7 bases, with 20 bases lying between them. Germline V gene sequence: CDR1 SGHRS, CDR2 YFSETQ. CDR3 in DNA: TGCGCCAGCAGCTTGGGCCCCTTGGCAGGGCTGGGGCAGCCCCAGCATTTT. Its translation: CASSLGPLAGLGQPQHF. Full variable domain (outside the CDR3, taken from reference TRBV5-1 and TRBJ1-5): KAGVTQTPRYLIKTRGQQVTLSCSPISGHRSVSWYQQTPGQGLQFLFEYFSETQRNKGNFPGRFSGRQFSNSRSEMNVSTLELGDSALYLCASSLGPLAGLGQPQHFGDGTRLSIL.

The J gene is TRBJ2-7, the V gene TRBV7-2; D is uncertain. Trimming cost V 2 bases and J 3 bases, with 5 bases left between them. Germline V gene data show CDR1 as SGHTA and CDR2 as FQGNSA. The CDR3 is made up of 12 amino acids. CDR3 sequence reads: CASSLSGYEQYF. In nucleotides, the CDR3 is TGTGCCAGCAGCTTAAGTGGCTACGAGCAGTACTTC.

By sample fraction, this clonotype is medium-sized (0.01 to 0.1%). The genes are TRBV5-1 and TRBJ2-1, with D uncertain. Germline-derived CDR1 and CDR2 are SGHRS and YFSETQ. Trimming took off 2 bases at V and 1 base at J, with 4 bases between the two ends. The CDR3 consists of 13 residues. CDR3 sequence: CASSLGSYNEQFF. The CDR3 DNA sequence: TGCGCCAGCAGCTTAGGATCCTACAATGAGCAGTTCTTC.

This clonotype was seen ten or more times. The genes are TRBV11-2 and TRBJ2-1, with D perhaps TRBD2 (7 bases). This CDR3 is 15 amino acids long. Germline loops: CDR1 SGHAT, CDR2 FQNNGV. Trimming shortened V by 5 bases and J by 15 bases, and 26 bases separated the two germline ends. The CDR3 region is CASSERKRQVGGWFF. CDR3 coding DNA: TGTGCCAGCAGCGAAAGAAAGAGACAGGTGGGGGGGTGGTTCTTC.

This clonotype was seen many times. This rearrangement joins TRBV20-1 to TRBJ2-1, with D uncertain. Germline assignment: CDR1 DFQATT and CDR2 SNEGSKA (reference sequence). Trimming left V 3 bases short and J 4 bases short, with 19 bases between. The CDR3 is 16 residues long. The CDR3 protein is CSASDGYGSAYNEQFF. CDR3 DNA: TGCAGTGCTAGCGATGGTTACGGTTCCGCTTACAATGAGCAGTTCTTC.

This rearrangement joins TRBV20-1 to TRBJ2-5; TRBD2 aligns across 11 bases. Germline loops: CDR1 DFQATT, CDR2 SNEGSKA (reference sequence). This CDR3 has 13 residues. V lost 4 bases, J lost 4 bases, and 2 bases stayed unmatched. The CDR3 region is CSANGLAGETQYF. CDR3 sequence (DNA): TGCAGTGCTAACGGACTAGCGGGAGAGACCCAGTACTTC.

This clonotype was observed many times. This rearrangement joins TRBV5-1 to TRBJ1-1; the D is unclear. CDR3 length equals 15 residues. Trimming cost V 4 bases and J 4 bases, with 17 bases left between them. Germline CDR1 is SGHRS and CDR2 is YFSETQ. The CDR3 region is CASSPKDEGFTEAFF. CDR3 in DNA: TGCGCCAGCAGCCCAAAGGACGAAGGGTTCACTGAAGCTTTCTTT.

This clonotype showed up many times. This chain links TRBV5-1 with TRBJ1-1; D may be TRBD1 (5 bases). The CDR3 contains 15 residues. Germline V gene data show CDR1 as SGHRS and CDR2 as YFSETQ. The V gene lost 5 bases and the J gene lost 3 bases, with 17 bases spanning the gap. CDR3 bases: TGCGCCAGCAGGGGGTTACAGCGAGGGGACACTGAAGCTTTCTTT. This encodes CASRGLQRGDTEAFF.

In its sample, this clonotype was seen many times. The J gene is TRBJ2-7, the V gene TRBV20-1; no reliable D call. V dropped 1 base and J dropped 6 bases, with 16 bases sitting between them. Germline loops: CDR1 DFQATT, CDR2 SNEGSKA (reference sequence). The CDR3 extends over 14 amino acids. CDR3 sequence: CSARGPHPRVEQYF. CDR3 coding DNA: TGCAGTGCTAGAGGCCCTCACCCACGAGTCGAGCAGTACTTC.

The sample holds many counts of this clonotype. The rearrangement joins TRBV6-5 to TRBJ1-1; D gene unclear. The V end was cut by 3 bases, the J end by 2 bases, with 16 bases between. Germline V CDR1 and CDR2: MNHEY, SVGAGI. The CDR3 extends over 16 amino acids. The CDR3 loop reads CASSYLTSGRNTEAFF. The DNA of the CDR3 is TGTGCCAGCAGTTATCTCACCTCCGGAAGAAACACTGAAGCTTTCTTT.

This clonotype appeared many times. The chain joins TRBV12-3 or TRBV12-4 to TRBJ1-5; D may be TRBD1 (5 bases). V dropped 7 bases and J dropped 7 bases, with 11 bases sitting between them. This CDR3 has 12 residues. CDR3 coding DNA: TGTGCCAGCACCGAGGGGTGGCAGCCCCAGCATTTT. This codes for CASTEGWQPQHF.

A few counts support this clonotype. For the CDR3, the DNA is TGCGCCAGCAGCGTCCGGGGGCAAGAGACCCAGTACTTC. Protein product: CASSVRGQETQYF. The rearrangement joins TRBV5-1 to TRBJ2-5, with D possibly TRBD2 on 6 matching bases. The germline gives CDR1 SGHRS, CDR2 YFSETQ. V lost 4 bases and J 2 bases, leaving 9 bases between the germline ends. The CDR3 totals 13 residues.

The CDR3 region has the DNA TGCAGCGTTGCGACAGGGGTGTATGGCTACACCTTC. Residues: CSVATGVYGYTF. The chain combines TRBV29-1 with TRBJ1-2; TRBD1 matches 8 bases. Germline CDR1 and CDR2: SQVTM and ANQGSEA. The CDR3 loop spans 12 amino acids. The trim removed 4 bases at V and 5 bases at J, leaving 3 bases unmatched.

There are many counts of this clonotype. This chain connects TRBV20-1 to TRBJ2-5; 7 bases agree with TRBD1. CDR3 size: 12 residues. Germline loops: CDR1 DFQATT, CDR2 SNEGSKA (reference sequence). Germline trimming cut 5 bases from V and 5 bases from J; bases unmatched to any gene: 5. CDR3 nucleotides: TGCAGTGCTGAGGAGACAGGGGAGACCCAGTACTTC. Translating it yields CSAEETGETQYF.

This clonotype showed up many times. The rearrangement links TRBV6-6 to TRBJ2-5; TRBD2 agrees at 8 bases. Looked up from germline, CDR1 is MNHNY and CDR2 is SVGAGI (reference sequence). The V gene end was trimmed by 2 bases and the J gene end by 2 bases; junction bases not matched to a gene: 13. The CDR3 length is 18 residues. CDR3: CASSYPEIGRDGQETQYF. The CDR3 DNA is TGTGCCAGCAGTTACCCCGAGATCGGGAGGGATGGGCAAGAGACCCAGTACTTC.

This rearrangement joins TRBV27 to TRBJ1-2, with TRBD1 matching 9 bases. The CDR3 has 15 amino acids. V dropped 0 bases and J dropped 6; count of bases not matched to a gene: 5. Germline V gene lookup returns CDR1 MNHEY and CDR2 SMNVEV (reference sequence). As DNA, the CDR3 is TGTGCCAGCAGTTTATCCACCTGGGACAGGGATGGCTACACCTTC. Its translation is CASSLSTWDRDGYTF.

Remarks on this clonotype: Possible read error: a much larger clone is one base away. This chain links TRBV12-3 or TRBV12-4 with TRBJ2-1, with TRBD1 matching 8 bases. The CDR3 covers 14 residues. V trimming: 5 bases; J trimming: 8 bases; junction bases outside the gene matches: 8. The CDR3 region has the DNA TGTGCCAGCAGTCTCCGACAGGGGCACTATGAGCAGTTCTTC. Its translation is CASSLRQGHYEQFF.

This clonotype was seen many times. The chain recombines TRBV20-1 with TRBJ2-1, with 7 bases matching TRBD2. V lost 1 base, J lost 4 bases, and 10 bases stayed unmatched. This CDR3 contains 16 residues. From germline, CDR1 is DFQATT and CDR2 SNEGSKA (reference sequence). This chain's CDR3 is CSARGVAGPNYNEQFF. In nucleotides, the CDR3 is TGCAGTGCTAGAGGGGTAGCGGGTCCCAATTACAATGAGCAGTTCTTC.

This clonotype was seen a handful of times. A much larger clone sits a single nucleotide away, making a read error possible. The chain carries TRBV29-1 and TRBJ2-1; D remains unclear. The CDR3 has 12 residues. Trimming pared 6 bases from V and 10 bases from J, leaving 16 bases between. Per the germline V gene, CDR1 is SQVTM and CDR2 is ANQGSEA. The CDR3 bases are TGCAGCGTGGTTCGAGTCGCTCGCGAGCAGTTCTTC. Translated, it gives CSVVRVAREQFF.

This clonotype came up many times. CDR3 sequence reads: CASSSQGYTEAFF. The CDR3 DNA is TGTGCCAGCAGTTCCCAGGGGTACACTGAAGCTTTCTTT. The rearrangement joins TRBV7-3 to TRBJ1-1, with D possibly matching TRBD1 (6 bases). The CDR3 spans 13 residues. Trimming took off 6 bases at V and 3 bases at J, with 11 bases between the two ends. The germline gives CDR1 SGHTA, CDR2 FQGTGA.

This clonotype was counted many times. The chain has TRBV24-1 and TRBJ2-1; perhaps TRBD2 as D (5 bases). V was cut by 0 bases and J by 5 bases, with 13 bases left in between. Looked up from germline, CDR1 is KGHDR and CDR2 is SFDVKD. The CDR3 is made up of 16 amino acids. The CDR3 loop is CATSDLDSGMNNEQFF. The CDR3 DNA follows: TGTGCCACCAGTGATTTGGACTCCGGGATGAACAATGAGCAGTTCTTC.

This clonotype occurred many times. This rearrangement joins TRBV4-1 to TRBJ2-5; D is ambiguous. The CDR3 loop spans 13 amino acids. V gave up 5 bases and J gave up 4 bases, with 11 bases separating them. Germline CDR1 MGHRA, CDR2 YSYEKL. CDR3 in amino acids: CASSTRPGETQYF. The CDR3 region has the DNA TGCGCCAGCAGCACCCGGCCGGGAGAGACCCAGTACTTC.

This clonotype was observed at least ten times. This rearrangement joins TRBV7-9 to TRBJ2-7; TRBD1 or TRBD2 may be the D gene (6 bases each). CDR1 is SEHNR and CDR2 is FQNEAQ in the germline V gene (reference sequence). V lost 1 base to trimming and J lost 2 bases, with 12 bases between them. The CDR3 has 15 residues. The CDR3 sequence: CASSLGGDIAYEQYF. In DNA, the CDR3 is TGTGCCAGCAGCTTAGGGGGGGACATTGCCTACGAGCAGTACTTC.

In this sample, this clonotype turned up many times. The chain combines TRBV10-3 with TRBJ2-1; 16 nucleotides match TRBD2. Germline CDR1 and CDR2: ENHRY and SYGVKD. With V trimmed by 8 bases and J by 0 bases, 7 bases remained unmatched. CDR3 length: 18 residues. CDR3: CAIGTSGGASSSYNEQFF. The DNA of the CDR3 is TGTGCCATCGGGACTAGCGGGGGGGCCTCCAGCTCCTACAATGAGCAGTTCTTC.

The rearrangement uses TRBV3-1 and TRBJ1-1; no reliable D call. The CDR3 consists of 15 residues. The germline CDR1 and CDR2 sequences are LGHDT and YNNKEL (reference sequence). V was clipped by 0 bases and J by 6 bases, with 14 bases between them. The CDR3 DNA is TGTGCCAGCAGCCAAGATCCTCGGTTCCTGGCTGAAGCTTTCTTT. Protein: CASSQDPRFLAEAFF.

This clonotype was seen many times. The chain combines TRBV24-1 with TRBJ2-4, with D possibly matching TRBD2 (5 bases). Germline V gene sequence: CDR1 KGHDR, CDR2 SFDVKD. CDR3 size: 16 residues. Trimming stripped 9 bases from V and 3 bases from J, with 20 bases between. In DNA, the CDR3 is TGTGCCACCGAAGCTCGGGGAGACCTAGGCAAAAACATTCAGTACTTC. Encoded protein: CATEARGDLGKNIQYF.

This clonotype has ten or more counts. The chain combines TRBV4-1 with TRBJ2-2, with TRBD1 as a possible D gene (6 bases). The germline V and J ends were trimmed by 3 bases and 4 bases, with 9 bases remaining between them. The germline V gene has CDR1 MGHRA and CDR2 YSYEKL. This CDR3 is built from 14 residues. CDR3 DNA sequence: TGCGCCAGCAGCCAGGGGGCGATCACCGGGGAGCTGTTTTTT. It codes for CASSQGAITGELFF.